This T cell receptor (beta chain) was recorded in a study of Ad26.COV2.S vaccination and SARS-CoV-2 variants. Whole-study results and caveats: Recipients of vaccine and of placebo showed similar breadth of their non-spike TCR repertoires.

Measured with immunoSEQ multiplex PCR; TCRdb has only the in-frame clones, and not every one. The data hold about 480,000 clones, with 70% to 90% observed a single time. V was cut by 5 bases and J by 8 bases, with 15 bases left in between. Germline loops: CDR1 SEHNR, CDR2 FQNEAQ (reference sequence). This CDR3 is 14 amino acids long. About this clone itself: Its antigen remains unidentified.

Treatment denoted: 19 received Ad26.COV2.S at low or high dose, single or two shots; 5 received placebo; per-sample allocation not given. Sampling was done on day 63 after the first vaccine or placebo injection. An Ad26 vector was used to express Wuhan-strain SARS-CoV-2 spike as the vaccine. The chain recombines TRBV7-9 with TRBJ2-2, with D hard to call. This sequence originates from a person between 18 and 65 years old who received the Ad26.COV2.S COVID-19 vaccine or a placebo. Sequenced material: peripheral blood, taken in a trial of Ad26.COV2.S vaccine versus placebo. DNA for the CDR3: TGTGCCAGCAGCGCAATGTCGGCATCGGGGGAGCTGTTTTTT. It encodes CASSAMSASGELFF.